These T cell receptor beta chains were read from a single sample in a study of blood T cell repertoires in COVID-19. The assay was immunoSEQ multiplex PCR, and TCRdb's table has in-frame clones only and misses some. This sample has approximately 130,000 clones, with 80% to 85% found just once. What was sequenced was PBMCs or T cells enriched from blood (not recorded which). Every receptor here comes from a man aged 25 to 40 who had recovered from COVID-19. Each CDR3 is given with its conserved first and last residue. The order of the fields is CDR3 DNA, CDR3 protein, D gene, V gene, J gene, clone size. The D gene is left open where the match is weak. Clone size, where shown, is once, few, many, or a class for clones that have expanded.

CDR3 DNA: TGTGCCAGCAGTCGGAAGAGACAACACTATGGCTACACCTTC
CDR3 protein: CASSRKRQHYGYTF
D gene: -
V gene: TRBV2
J gene: TRBJ1-2
clone size: -

CDR3 DNA: TGTGCCAGCACCCCAGGAGACAGGGTGAGCACTGAAGCTTTCTTT
CDR3 protein: CASTPGDRVSTEAFF
D gene: -
V gene: TRBV21-1
J gene: TRBJ1-1
clone size: -

CDR3 DNA: TGTGCCAGCAGCCCAGGGGACAGGGGGTCTTCTGAAGCTTTCTTT
CDR3 protein: CASSPGDRGSSEAFF
D gene: TRBD1
V gene: TRBV5-4
J gene: TRBJ1-1
clone size: -

CDR3 DNA: TGTGCCATCAGTGCAACGGGACAGCACTACAATGAGCAGTTCTTC
CDR3 protein: CAISATGQHYNEQFF
D gene: TRBD1
V gene: TRBV10-3
J gene: TRBJ2-1
clone size: once

CDR3 DNA: TGTGCCAGCAGCTTGAGTAGTACCGGGGAGCTGTTTTTT
CDR3 protein: CASSLSSTGELFF
D gene: -
V gene: TRBV11-2
J gene: TRBJ2-2
clone size: -

CDR3 DNA: TGCGCCAGCAGCTTGGTCCCAGGGGGGAACACTGAAGCTTTCTTT
CDR3 protein: CASSLVPGGNTEAFF
D gene: TRBD1
V gene: TRBV5-1
J gene: TRBJ1-1
clone size: -

CDR3 DNA: TGTGCCAGTAGTTCCCAGGGGGGAATCTCTGGGGCCAACGTCCTGACTTTC
CDR3 protein: CASSSQGGISGANVLTF
D gene: -
V gene: TRBV19
J gene: TRBJ2-6
clone size: -

CDR3 DNA: TGTGCCAGCAGCCAGACGGGACAGGAAACAGATACGCAGTATTTT
CDR3 protein: CASSQTGQETDTQYF
D gene: TRBD1
V gene: TRBV5-8
J gene: TRBJ2-3
clone size: -

CDR3 DNA: TGTGCCAGCAGTTACCAAGGACAGGAAGGAAACACCATATATTTT
CDR3 protein: CASSYQGQEGNTIYF
D gene: TRBD1
V gene: TRBV6-5
J gene: TRBJ1-3
clone size: -

CDR3 DNA: TGTGCCAGCTCACCACCCAAAGGGACAGGCAACACTGAAGCTTTCTTT
CDR3 protein: CASSPPKGTGNTEAFF
D gene: TRBD1
V gene: TRBV18
J gene: TRBJ1-1
clone size: many

CDR3 DNA: TGTGCCAGCAGCAGACCCGGGACAAATAACTATGGCTACACCTTC
CDR3 protein: CASSRPGTNNYGYTF
D gene: -
V gene: TRBV11-2
J gene: TRBJ1-2
clone size: -

CDR3 DNA: TGTGCCACCGGGCAGGGGTTCACGGGAGGAGAAAAACTGTTTTTT
CDR3 protein: CATGQGFTGGEKLFF
D gene: -
V gene: TRBV15
J gene: TRBJ1-4
clone size: -

CDR3 DNA: TGCAGCGTTGTTCGACAGGGGAACACTGAAGCTTTCTTT
CDR3 protein: CSVVRQGNTEAFF
D gene: TRBD1
V gene: TRBV29-1
J gene: TRBJ1-1
clone size: -

CDR3 DNA: TGTGCCAGCAGCTGGGCCGCGGGGTACCAAGAGACCCAGTACTTC
CDR3 protein: CASSWAAGYQETQYF
D gene: -
V gene: TRBV5-5
J gene: TRBJ2-5
clone size: -

CDR3 DNA: TGCGCCAGCAGCTGGTCTCGGACAGACACAGATACGCAGTATTTT
CDR3 protein: CASSWSRTDTDTQYF
D gene: -
V gene: TRBV5-1
J gene: TRBJ2-3
clone size: -

CDR3 DNA: TGTGCCAGCAGGGGGACAGGGGCCATCCAAGAGACCCAGTACTTC
CDR3 protein: CASRGTGAIQETQYF
D gene: TRBD1
V gene: TRBV2
J gene: TRBJ2-5
clone size: -

CDR3 DNA: TGCGCCAGCAAAAGCGGGGGGGCCCTTAACTACAATGAGCAGTTCTTC
CDR3 protein: CASKSGGALNYNEQFF
D gene: TRBD2
V gene: TRBV5-1
J gene: TRBJ2-1
clone size: -

CDR3 DNA: TGTGCCAGCAGCTTAGATGCCGGGGTCTATGGCTACACCTTC
CDR3 protein: CASSLDAGVYGYTF
D gene: -
V gene: TRBV11-2
J gene: TRBJ1-2
clone size: -

CDR3 DNA: TGTGCCCAGCAGGGGCAGGCTAACTATGGCTACACCTTC
CDR3 protein: CAQQGQANYGYTF
D gene: -
V gene: TRBV2
J gene: TRBJ1-2
clone size: -

CDR3 DNA: TGTGCCAGCAGTACTAGCGGGAGAGGGGAGACCCAGTACTTC
CDR3 protein: CASSTSGRGETQYF
D gene: TRBD2
V gene: TRBV7-2
J gene: TRBJ2-5
clone size: -

CDR3 DNA: TGCGCCAGCAGCGCCGCGGGTGTGCGGGGTGGAAACACTGAAGCTTTCTTT
CDR3 protein: CASSAAGVRGGNTEAFF
D gene: -
V gene: TRBV5-1
J gene: TRBJ1-1
clone size: few

CDR3 DNA: TGTGCCAGCAGCAAAGAACTCCTCAGGACAGATACGCAGTATTTT
CDR3 protein: CASSKELLRTDTQYF
D gene: -
V gene: TRBV21-1
J gene: TRBJ2-3
clone size: -

CDR3 DNA: TGTGCCAGCAGCCCCTCCGGAAGGGGCGGGATGGAGTCCCAGCATTTT
CDR3 protein: CASSPSGRGGMESQHF
D gene: -
V gene: TRBV7-2
J gene: TRBJ1-5
clone size: -

CDR3 DNA: TGTGCCAGCAGCCAATTCACGGCGGTGGCTGGTGGCTACACCTTC
CDR3 protein: CASSQFTAVAGGYTF
D gene: -
V gene: TRBV4-2
J gene: TRBJ1-2
clone size: -

CDR3 DNA: TGTGCCAGTAGTCCGGTAGCGGGAGTCTCCAATGAGCAGTTCTTC
CDR3 protein: CASSPVAGVSNEQFF
D gene: TRBD2
V gene: TRBV19
J gene: TRBJ2-1
clone size: once

CDR3 DNA: TGTGCCAGGAGTCCGGAGGCAGATACGCAGTATTTT
CDR3 protein: CARSPEADTQYF
D gene: -
V gene: TRBV12-3/TRBV12-4
J gene: TRBJ2-3
clone size: -

CDR3 DNA: TGCGCCAGCAGCGCCGCGCCGCGGGGGGGGAACACTGAAGCTTTCTTT
CDR3 protein: CASSAAPRGGNTEAFF
D gene: -
V gene: TRBV5-1
J gene: TRBJ1-1
clone size: -

CDR3 DNA: TGTGCCAGCAGTCCAGAAGGCGGGAGGGCCTTCGGGGAGCTGTTTTTT
CDR3 protein: CASSPEGGRAFGELFF
D gene: TRBD2
V gene: TRBV6-4
J gene: TRBJ2-2
clone size: once

CDR3 DNA: TGTGCCAGCAGCCCGGAGCGGGGAAGGAATACGCAGTATTTT
CDR3 protein: CASSPERGRNTQYF
D gene: TRBD2
V gene: TRBV2
J gene: TRBJ2-3
clone size: few